Presented here are 24 T cell receptor beta chains from one specimen sequenced in a study of T cells after yellow fever vaccination. TCRdb reprocessed the 5' RACE reads with MiXCR, giving one entry per CDR3 protein. In the table there are more than 300,000 distinct CDR3 sequences, about 10% of which are singletons. The sample was CD4+ T cells sorted from PBMCs, taken 45 days after the yellow fever booster vaccination. Every receptor here comes from a man in his late teens or twenties who received the YFV17D yellow fever vaccine.

There are a few counts of this clonotype. The chain is built from TRBV4-1 and TRBJ2-6; 8 bases align to TRBD1. CDR3 length: 18 amino acids. J lost 4 bases, V lost 0 bases, and 8 bases had no gene match. Per the germline V gene, CDR1 is MGHRA and CDR2 is YSYEKL. CDR3 amino acids: CASSQDLGQADGANVLTF. The CDR3 bases are TGCGCCAGCAGCCAAGACCTGGGACAGGCCGACGGGGCCAACGTCCTGACTTTC.

This sequence joins TRBV19 and TRBJ1-1; D unresolved. The CDR3 has 16 amino acids. Trimming took 7 bases from V and 1 from J, leaving 19 bases between them. Germline V CDR1 and CDR2: LNHDA, SQIVND (reference sequence). Here the CDR3 DNA reads TGTGCCAGTACGAGGTGGGCGGGCAACCCGAACACTGAAGCTTTCTTT. Residues: CASTRWAGNPNTEAFF.

This clonotype was seen repeatedly, ten times or more. The rearrangement joins TRBV12-3 or TRBV12-4 to TRBJ2-6; D is perhaps TRBD1 (5 bases). The V gene lost 6 bases and the J gene lost 4 bases, with 10 bases spanning the gap. The CDR3 spans 14 residues. The CDR3, as DNA: TGTGCCAGCAGAACAGGTCTGGGGGCCAACGTCCTGACTTTC. Translation: CASRTGLGANVLTF.

This clonotype occurred many times. This chain uses TRBV12-3 or TRBV12-4 with TRBJ2-5; no reliable D call. Trimming pared 1 base from V and 7 bases from J, leaving 4 bases between. The CDR3 covers 11 residues. CDR3 sequence reads: CASSLEGTQYF. CDR3 coding DNA: TGTGCCAGCAGTTTAGAGGGGACCCAGTACTTC.

This clonotype was seen repeatedly, ten times or more. One end of the junction does not line up with germline, which may come from a read error. The rearrangement links TRBV5-1 to TRBJ2-3; the D gene is possibly TRBD1 (5 bases). The CDR3 loop spans 13 amino acids. CDR1 is SGHRS, CDR2 YFSETQ, per germline. In DNA, the CDR3 is TGTGCCAGCAGCTCCCAGGGTTCAGATACGCAGTATTTT. Amino acids: CASSSQGSDTQYF. The whole variable domain, filled in from reference TRBV5-1 and TRBJ2-3, reads KAGVTQTPRYLIKTRGQQVTLSCSPISGHRSVSWYQQTPGQGLQFLFEYFSETQRNKGNFPGRFSGRQFSNSRSEMNVSTLELGDSALYLCASSSQGSDTQYFGPGTRLTVL.

This clonotype has just a few counts. The J gene is TRBJ1-1, the V gene TRBV7-8; 7 bases agree with TRBD1. The ends lost 6 bases at V and 7 bases at J; junction bases unmatched: 8. Germline CDR1 reads SGHVS; CDR2 reads FQNEAQ. This CDR3 region has 13 residues. The CDR3 loop is CASRPTGLNEAFF. The CDR3 bases are TGTGCCAGCAGGCCGACAGGGCTCAATGAAGCTTTCTTT.

There are a few counts of this clonotype. The V call is TRBV12-3 or TRBV12-4, the J call TRBJ2-4, with 9 bases identical to TRBD2. V was clipped by 3 bases and J by 6 bases; unmatched bases: 3. The CDR3 sequence is 14 residues long. The CDR3 nucleotides read TGTGCCAGCAGTTTTGAAGCGGGGGGAAACATTCAGTACTTC. Protein sequence: CASSFEAGGNIQYF.

This clonotype was seen a few times. CDR3 region: CASSEYEGTAEAFF. The CDR3 DNA is TGTGCCAGCAGTGAATATGAGGGCACAGCTGAAGCTTTCTTT. This rearrangement joins TRBV25-1 to TRBJ1-1; D is unresolved. The CDR3 has 14 residues. V was trimmed by 0 bases and J by 6 bases, leaving 11 bases between them. CDR1 MGHDK and CDR2 SYGVNS come from the germline V gene.

The chain has TRBV6-5 and TRBJ2-3; 7 nucleotides line up with TRBD1. The length of the CDR3 is 13 residues. Germline CDR1 MNHEY, CDR2 SVGAGI. V lost 2 bases and J lost 9; bases outside the gene matches: 5. The CDR3 loop reads CASSYNRGRTQYF. The CDR3 DNA reads as TGTGCCAGCAGTTACAACAGGGGAAGGACGCAGTATTTT.

This chain links TRBV7-2 with TRBJ1-1; maybe TRBD1 (5 bases). Germline V gives CDR1 SGHTA, CDR2 FQGNSA. The V end was cut by 1 base, the J end by 5 bases, with 14 bases between. CDR3 size: 15 residues. As DNA, the CDR3 is TGTGCCAGCAGCTTAGGAGGGACGGCGGGGACTGAAGCTTTCTTT. As protein: CASSLGGTAGTEAFF.

This clonotype was recorded a few times. The V and J genes are TRBV3-1 and TRBJ2-2, with TRBD1 as a possible D gene (6 bases). The CDR3 is 14 residues long. Trimming stripped 0 bases from V and 8 bases from J, with 10 bases between. Germline V gene data show CDR1 as LGHDT and CDR2 as YNNKEL (reference sequence). The CDR3, as DNA: TGTGCCAGCAGCCAAGAGGGGGCATGGGGGGAGCTGTTTTTT. Residues: CASSQEGAWGELFF.

This clonotype was seen a few times. The rearrangement uses TRBV7-2 and TRBJ2-3; no definite D call. The CDR3 sequence is 15 residues long. Trimming left V 5 bases short and J 5 bases short, with 17 bases between. CDR1 is SGHTA and CDR2 is FQGNSA in the germline V gene. The CDR3 nucleotides are TGTGCCAGCAGCCCTCAGACGCGACTGGAAGATACGCAGTATTTT. Its protein is CASSPQTRLEDTQYF.

This clonotype was seen a handful of times. The CDR3 DNA reads as TGTGCCAGCAGTGCAGGACGACAGGGGGCTTATAGTCAGCCCCAGCATTTT. Translating it yields CASSAGRQGAYSQPQHF. This rearrangement joins TRBV12-3 or TRBV12-4 to TRBJ1-5; 10 positions match TRBD1. Trimming removed 5 bases from V and 6 bases from J; junction bases left unmatched: 13. The CDR3 runs to 17 residues.

J is TRBJ2-3 and V is TRBV7-9, with D possibly matching TRBD2 (5 bases). The germline CDR1 and CDR2 sequences are SEHNR and FQNEAQ (reference sequence). This CDR3 is built from 15 residues. The V end lost 5 bases, the J end lost 0 bases, and 12 bases lay between the germline ends. This CDR3 reads CASSPLAHSTDTQYF. CDR3 DNA sequence: TGTGCCAGCAGCCCTCTAGCCCATAGCACAGATACGCAGTATTTT.

The chain employs TRBV9 and TRBJ2-6; 7 nucleotides match TRBD1. The length of the CDR3 is 14 residues. V trimming: 2 bases; J trimming: 12 bases; junction bases outside the gene matches: 8. Germline CDR1 reads SGDLS; CDR2 reads YYNGEE. The CDR3 DNA reads TGTGCCAGCAGCGTGGCAGGGACAGCTCGCGTCCTGACTTTC. It translates to CASSVAGTARVLTF.

The V and J genes are TRBV5-1 and TRBJ2-5; D gene ambiguous. Germline V gene sequence: CDR1 SGHRS, CDR2 YFSETQ. The ends were cut back, 1 base at V and 2 bases at J, with 9 bases in the middle. There are 14 residues in the CDR3. The CDR3 DNA reads as TGCGCCAGCAGCTTGTGGGCCAGGCAAGAGACCCAGTACTTC. This encodes CASSLWARQETQYF.

This clonotype occurred a few times. The chain uses TRBV7-3 and TRBJ2-1; 8 nucleotides agree with TRBD2. After removal of 2 bases from V and 6 bases from J, the junction contained 3 bases not matched to a gene. The CDR3 spans 14 residues. Germline-derived CDR1 and CDR2 are SGHTA and FQGTGA. The CDR3 region is CASSLGLAPNEQFF. The DNA of the CDR3 is TGTGCCAGCAGCTTAGGACTAGCCCCCAATGAGCAGTTCTTC.

This clonotype has a count of ten or more. This chain connects TRBV3-1 to TRBJ2-2, with D unresolved. Looked up from germline, CDR1 is LGHDT and CDR2 is YNNKEL (reference sequence). CDR3 size: 13 residues. Trimming pared 1 base from V and 3 bases from J, leaving 3 bases between. The CDR3 bases are TGTGCCAGCAGCCAAGGTTACACCGGGGAGCTGTTTTTT. Its protein is CASSQGYTGELFF. Full variable domain (rest looked up from reference TRBV3-1 and TRBJ2-2): DTAVSQTPKYLVTQMGNDKSIKCEQNLGHDTMYWYKQDSKKFLKIMFSYNNKELIINETVPNRFSPKSPDKAHLNLHINSLELGDSAVYFCASSQGYTGELFFGEGSRLTVL.

V and J are TRBV20-1 and TRBJ2-7; 9 nucleotides align to TRBD1. Germline CDR1 DFQATT, CDR2 SNEGSKA (reference sequence). The CDR3 runs 15 residues. The J segment lost 5 bases and the V segment lost 7 bases, leaving 15 bases of the junction unmatched. The CDR3 protein is CSVIRGGQGRNEQYV. DNA of the CDR3: TGCAGTGTTATCCGAGGGGGACAGGGTCGTAACGAGCAGTACGTC.

The chain has TRBV12-3 or TRBV12-4 and TRBJ2-2; unclear D gene. The CDR3 extends over 13 amino acids. With 6 bases removed from V and 3 bases from J, the gap between germline ends came to 8 bases. This chain's CDR3 is CASSPRDTGELFF. In DNA form, the CDR3 reads TGTGCCAGCAGCCCCCGTGACACCGGGGAGCTGTTTTTT.

The chain couples TRBV3-1 to TRBJ2-7; 8 nucleotides align to TRBD1. The CDR3 extends over 16 amino acids. The V gene end was trimmed by 0 bases and the J gene end by 6 bases; junction bases not matched to a gene: 10. Germline CDR1 reads LGHDT; CDR2 reads YNNKEL (reference sequence). The DNA for the CDR3 is TGTGCCAGCAGCCAAGATCTGAGACAGGGGAGCAGCGAGCAGTACTTC. Its translation is CASSQDLRQGSSEQYF.

This clonotype was found many times. The CDR3 spells CASSLAGVSEQYV. The CDR3 nucleotides read TGTGCCAGCAGCTTAGCGGGGGTGTCCGAGCAGTACGTC. J is TRBJ2-7 and V is TRBV7-9; D is tentatively TRBD1 or TRBD2 (5 bases each). Germline CDR1 is SEHNR and CDR2 is FQNEAQ (reference sequence). CDR3 length equals 13 residues. V dropped 0 bases and J dropped 6 bases, with 9 bases sitting between them.

This rearrangement joins TRBV6-6 to TRBJ2-7; D is uncertain. CDR3 size: 12 residues. CDR1 and CDR2 (germline): MNHNY, SVGAGI (reference sequence). V gave up 2 bases and J gave up 4 bases, with 6 bases separating them. CDR3 region: CASSYQYYEQYF. The CDR3 bases are TGTGCCAGCAGTTACCAGTATTACGAGCAGTACTTC.

The rearrangement links TRBV29-1 to TRBJ1-6; 7 positions match TRBD1. Germline CDR1 reads SQVTM; CDR2 reads ANQGSEA. The CDR3 has 13 amino acids. V shed 6 bases and J 10 bases; nucleotides not matched to a gene: 9. The CDR3, as DNA: TGCAGCGTAGCCGACAGGGAGGGATCACCCCTCCACTTT. This codes for CSVADREGSPLHF.